This note documents a single T cell receptor beta chain sequence. Its antigen is unidentified. Repertoires were generated with immunoSEQ multiplex PCR, while TCRdb's copy carries only in-frame clones and drops some. This table has about 67,000 clones, about 86% appearing once. This sample is drawn from a study of a mutant IDH1 vaccine in newly diagnosed glioma. CDR1 is SGHTA, CDR2 FQGNSA, per germline. This CDR3 has 13 residues. V was pared by 3 bases and J by 8 bases, with 13 bases between. Study-wide findings and caveats: Among all patients, vaccine-induced immune responses occurred in 80% to 95%.

Time point in this sample: baseline, week 1 (first vaccination visit). Sample treatment: pre-vaccination baseline after standard-of-care therapy. The receptor comes from a woman aged 18-29 years with glioma. Some clones in this sample may be carry-over from other donors' samples. The specimen was peripheral blood mononuclear cells (PBMCs), collected from a glioma patient treated with radiotherapy, temozolomide or both. The chain couples TRBV7-2 to TRBJ1-1; no clear D. As DNA, the CDR3 is TGTGCCAGCAGCTTCCTCGGGGTGAGAGAAGCTTTCTTT. It specifies CASSFLGVREAFF.